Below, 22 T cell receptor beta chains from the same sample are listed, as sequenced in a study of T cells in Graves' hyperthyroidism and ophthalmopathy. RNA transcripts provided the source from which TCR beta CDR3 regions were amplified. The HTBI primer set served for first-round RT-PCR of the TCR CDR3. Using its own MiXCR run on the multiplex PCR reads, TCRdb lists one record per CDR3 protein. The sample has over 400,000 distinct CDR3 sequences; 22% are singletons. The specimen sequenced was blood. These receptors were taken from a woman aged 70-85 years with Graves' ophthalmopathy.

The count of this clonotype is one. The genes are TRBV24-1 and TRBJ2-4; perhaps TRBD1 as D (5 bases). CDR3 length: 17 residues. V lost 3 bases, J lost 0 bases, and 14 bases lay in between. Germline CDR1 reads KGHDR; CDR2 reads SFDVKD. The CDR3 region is CATSDTRGKSAKNIQYF. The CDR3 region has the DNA TGTGCCACCAGTGATACAAGGGGTAAATCAGCCAAAAACATTCAGTACTTC.

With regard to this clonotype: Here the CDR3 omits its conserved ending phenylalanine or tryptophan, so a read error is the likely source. The CDR3 loop is CASSRTFSSGNTIYL. The CDR3 DNA is TGTGCCAGCAGCCGGACTTTTTCCTCTGGAAACACCATATATCTT. This chain joins TRBV11-1 and TRBJ1-3; D call uncertain. V lost 5 bases, J lost 0 bases, and 11 bases lay in between. CDR3 length equals 15 residues. Per the germline V gene, CDR1 is SGHAT and CDR2 is FQDESV (reference sequence).

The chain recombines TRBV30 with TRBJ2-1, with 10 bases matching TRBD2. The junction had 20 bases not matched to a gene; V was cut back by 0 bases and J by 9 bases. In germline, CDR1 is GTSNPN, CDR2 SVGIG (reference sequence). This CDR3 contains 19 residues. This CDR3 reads CAWSVPVWAAGGPVVEQFF. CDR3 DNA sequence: TGTGCCTGGAGTGTCCCCGTTTGGGCAGCGGGAGGGCCCGTTGTTGAGCAGTTCTTC. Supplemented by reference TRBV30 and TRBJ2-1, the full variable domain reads SQTIHQWPATLVQPVGSPLSLECTVEGTSNPNLYWYRQAAGRGLQLLFYSVGIGQISSEVPQNLSASRPQDRQFILSSKKLLLSDSGFYLCAWSVPVWAAGGPVVEQFFGPGTRLTVL.

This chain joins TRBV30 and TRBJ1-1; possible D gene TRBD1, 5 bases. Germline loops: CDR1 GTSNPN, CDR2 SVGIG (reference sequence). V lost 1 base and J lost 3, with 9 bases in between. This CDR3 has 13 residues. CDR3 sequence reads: CAWSDDSHTEAFF. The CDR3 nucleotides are TGTGCCTGGAGTGACGACAGTCACACTGAAGCTTTCTTT.

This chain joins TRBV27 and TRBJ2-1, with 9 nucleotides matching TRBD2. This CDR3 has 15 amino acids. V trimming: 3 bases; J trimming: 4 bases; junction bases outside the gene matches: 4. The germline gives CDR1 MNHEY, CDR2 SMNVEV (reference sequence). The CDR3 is CASSFVSGRYNEQFF. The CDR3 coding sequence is TGTGCCAGCAGTTTCGTAAGCGGGAGGTACAATGAGCAGTTCTTC.

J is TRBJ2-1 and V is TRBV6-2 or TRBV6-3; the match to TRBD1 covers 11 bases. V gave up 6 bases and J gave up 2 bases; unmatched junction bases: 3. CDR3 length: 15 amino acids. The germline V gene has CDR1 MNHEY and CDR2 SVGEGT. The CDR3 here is CASRTGQGAYNEQFF. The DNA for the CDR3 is TGTGCCAGCAGAACGGGACAGGGGGCCTACAATGAGCAGTTCTTC.

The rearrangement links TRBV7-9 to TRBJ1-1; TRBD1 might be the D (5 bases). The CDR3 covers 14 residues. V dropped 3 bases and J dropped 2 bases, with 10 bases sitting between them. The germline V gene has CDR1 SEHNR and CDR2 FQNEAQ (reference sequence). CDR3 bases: TGTGCCAGCAGCTTGCGGACACCCAACACTGAAGCTTTCTTT. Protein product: CASSLRTPNTEAFF.

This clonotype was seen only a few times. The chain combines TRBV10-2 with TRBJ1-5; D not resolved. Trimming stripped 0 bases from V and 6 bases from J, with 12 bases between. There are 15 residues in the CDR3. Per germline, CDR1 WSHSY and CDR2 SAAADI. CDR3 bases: TGCGCCAGCAGTGAGTCTGGAAGGGCTGGTCAGCCCCAGCATTTT. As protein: CASSESGRAGQPQHF.

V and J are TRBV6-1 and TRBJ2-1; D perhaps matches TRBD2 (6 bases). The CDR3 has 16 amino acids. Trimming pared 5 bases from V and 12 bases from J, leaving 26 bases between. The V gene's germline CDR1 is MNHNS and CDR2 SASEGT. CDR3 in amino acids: CASSSTLAGGGFGQFF. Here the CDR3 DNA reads TGTGCCAGCAGTTCAACTCTGGCAGGTGGGGGGTTTGGGCAGTTCTTC.

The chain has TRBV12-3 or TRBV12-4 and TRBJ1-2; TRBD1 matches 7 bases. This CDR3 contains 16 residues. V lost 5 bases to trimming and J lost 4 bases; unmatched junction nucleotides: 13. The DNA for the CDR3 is TGTGCCAGCAGTCCCCCGGGACAGCTTAAGATCTATGGCTACACCTTC. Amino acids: CASSPPGQLKIYGYTF.

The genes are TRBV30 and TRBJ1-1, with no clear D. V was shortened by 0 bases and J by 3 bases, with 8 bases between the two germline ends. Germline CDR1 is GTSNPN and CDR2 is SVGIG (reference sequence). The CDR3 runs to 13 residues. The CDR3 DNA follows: TGTGCCTGGAGTGTACATACTTACACTGAAGCTTTCTTT. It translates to CAWSVHTYTEAFF.

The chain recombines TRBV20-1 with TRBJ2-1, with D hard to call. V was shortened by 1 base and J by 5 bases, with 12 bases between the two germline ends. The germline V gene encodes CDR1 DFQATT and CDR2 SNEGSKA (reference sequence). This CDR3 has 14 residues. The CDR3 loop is CSARGGLWDNEQFF. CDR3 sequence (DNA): TGCAGTGCTAGAGGTGGTCTTTGGGACAATGAGCAGTTCTTC.

The CDR3: CSAIPAGGYFTDTQYF. DNA for the CDR3: TGCAGTGCCATCCCCGCCGGGGGATACTTCACAGATACGCAGTATTTT. The chain recombines TRBV20-1 with TRBJ2-3, with a possible D match to TRBD2 (6 bases). Per germline, CDR1 DFQATT and CDR2 SNEGSKA (reference sequence). This CDR3 has 16 residues. V was trimmed by 6 bases and J by 2 bases, leaving 21 bases between them.

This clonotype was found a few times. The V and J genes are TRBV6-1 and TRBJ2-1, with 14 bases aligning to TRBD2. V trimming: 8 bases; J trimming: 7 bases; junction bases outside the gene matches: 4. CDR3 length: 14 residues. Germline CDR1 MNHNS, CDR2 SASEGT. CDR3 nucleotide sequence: TGTGCCAGCCTAGGACTAGCGGGAGGAAATGAGCAGTTCTTC. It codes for CASLGLAGGNEQFF.

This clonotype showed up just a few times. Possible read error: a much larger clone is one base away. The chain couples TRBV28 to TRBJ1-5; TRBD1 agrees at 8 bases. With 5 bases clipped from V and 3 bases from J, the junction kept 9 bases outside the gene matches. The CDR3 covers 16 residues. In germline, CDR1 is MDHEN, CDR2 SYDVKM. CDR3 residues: CASSPTTGALNQPQHF. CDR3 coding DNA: TGTGCCAGCAGTCCCACGACAGGGGCCCTCAATCAGCCCCAGCATTTT.

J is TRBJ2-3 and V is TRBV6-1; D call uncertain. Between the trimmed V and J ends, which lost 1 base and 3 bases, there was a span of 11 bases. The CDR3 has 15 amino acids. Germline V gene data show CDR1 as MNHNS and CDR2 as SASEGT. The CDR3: CASSEGVSPTDTQYF. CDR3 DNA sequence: TGTGCCAGCAGTGAAGGGGTTAGCCCAACAGATACGCAGTATTTT.

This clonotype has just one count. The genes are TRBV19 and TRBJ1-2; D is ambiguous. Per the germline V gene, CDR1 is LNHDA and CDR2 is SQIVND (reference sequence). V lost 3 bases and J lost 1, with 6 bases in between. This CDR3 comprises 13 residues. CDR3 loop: CASSMTHNYGYTF. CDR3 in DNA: TGTGCCAGTAGTATGACACATAACTATGGCTACACCTTC.

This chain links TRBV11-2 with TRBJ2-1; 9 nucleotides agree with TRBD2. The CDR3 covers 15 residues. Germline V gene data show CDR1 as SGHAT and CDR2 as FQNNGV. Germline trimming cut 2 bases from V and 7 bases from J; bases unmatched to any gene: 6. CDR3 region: CASSLFVAGDNEQFF. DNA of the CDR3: TGTGCCAGCAGCTTATTCGTAGCGGGGGATAATGAGCAGTTCTTC.

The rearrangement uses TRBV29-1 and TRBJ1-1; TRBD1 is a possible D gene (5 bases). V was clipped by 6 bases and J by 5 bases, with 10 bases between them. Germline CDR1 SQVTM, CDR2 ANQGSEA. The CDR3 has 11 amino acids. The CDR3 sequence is CSVGLGTEAFF. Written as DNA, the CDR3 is TGCAGCGTGGGGCTGGGAACTGAAGCTTTCTTT.

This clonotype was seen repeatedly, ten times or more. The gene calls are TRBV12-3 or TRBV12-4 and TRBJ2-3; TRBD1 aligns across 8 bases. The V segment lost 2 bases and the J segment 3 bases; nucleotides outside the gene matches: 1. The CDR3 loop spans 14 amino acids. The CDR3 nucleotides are TGTGCCAGCAGTTTAACAGGGGGTACAGATACGCAGTATTTT. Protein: CASSLTGGTDTQYF.

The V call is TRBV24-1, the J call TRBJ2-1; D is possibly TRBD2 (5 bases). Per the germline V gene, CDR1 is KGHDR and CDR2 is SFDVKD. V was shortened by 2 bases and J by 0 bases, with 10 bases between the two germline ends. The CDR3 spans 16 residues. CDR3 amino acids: CATSDSSGDSYNEQFF. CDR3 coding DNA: TGTGCCACCAGTGATTCCAGCGGAGACTCCTACAATGAGCAGTTCTTC.

CDR3 sequence reads: CASSSRLAGGYDTQYF. The DNA for the CDR3 is TGTGCCAGCAGCTCTCGACTAGCGGGAGGGTACGATACGCAGTATTTT. The chain has TRBV3-1 and TRBJ2-3, with 14 nucleotides matching TRBD2. The germline V gene encodes CDR1 LGHDT and CDR2 YNNKEL (reference sequence). The J segment lost 6 bases and the V segment lost 5 bases, leaving 7 bases of the junction unmatched. There are 16 residues in the CDR3.